This TCR beta chain was identified in a study of T cells in Graves' hyperthyroidism and ophthalmopathy. On the study more broadly: The blood sample was taken at first diagnosis, before treatment began.

This clonotype occurred many times. It was RNA transcripts that yielded the amplified TCR beta CDR3 regions. HTBI primers were the set used in a first-round RT-PCR of the TCR CDR3. Each CDR3 protein is one row after TCRdb ran MiXCR on the multiplex PCR reads. The data contain fewer than 250,000 distinct CDR3 sequences, around 25% of them seen just once; the ten biggest clones take up 35% to 40%. Clinical symptoms, serum thyroxine, TRAb, thyroid ultrasound and orbital computed tomography informed diagnoses. PBMCs came from over 8.5 ml fresh peripheral blood. There are 11 residues in the CDR3. CDR1 and CDR2 from the germline V gene are MNHNS and SASEGT. The J segment lost 6 bases and the V segment lost 10 bases, leaving 4 bases of the junction unmatched.

The chain employs TRBV6-1 and TRBJ1-1; TRBD1 matches 8 bases. Sequenced sample: blood. The sequence derives from a middle-aged woman with Graves' ophthalmopathy. The CDR3 sequence is CANRQGSEAFF. CDR3 DNA: TGTGCCAACCGACAGGGGTCTGAAGCTTTCTTT.